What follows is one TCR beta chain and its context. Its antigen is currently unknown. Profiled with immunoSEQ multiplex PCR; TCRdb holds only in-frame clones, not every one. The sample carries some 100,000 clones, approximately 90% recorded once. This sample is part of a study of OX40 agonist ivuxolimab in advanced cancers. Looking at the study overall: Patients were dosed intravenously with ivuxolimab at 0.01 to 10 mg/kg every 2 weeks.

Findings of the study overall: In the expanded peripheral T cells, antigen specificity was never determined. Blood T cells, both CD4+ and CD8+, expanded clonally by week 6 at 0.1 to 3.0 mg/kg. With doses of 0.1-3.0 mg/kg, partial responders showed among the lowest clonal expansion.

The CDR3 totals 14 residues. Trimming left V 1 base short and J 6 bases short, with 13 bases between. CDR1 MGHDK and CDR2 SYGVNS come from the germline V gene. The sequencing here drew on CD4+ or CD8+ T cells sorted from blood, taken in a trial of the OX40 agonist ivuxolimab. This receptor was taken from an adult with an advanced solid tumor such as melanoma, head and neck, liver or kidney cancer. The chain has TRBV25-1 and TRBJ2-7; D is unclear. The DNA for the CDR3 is TGTGCCAGCAGTGAATTGGGTCTAGTTGGCGAGCAGTACTTC. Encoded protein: CASSELGLVGEQYF.